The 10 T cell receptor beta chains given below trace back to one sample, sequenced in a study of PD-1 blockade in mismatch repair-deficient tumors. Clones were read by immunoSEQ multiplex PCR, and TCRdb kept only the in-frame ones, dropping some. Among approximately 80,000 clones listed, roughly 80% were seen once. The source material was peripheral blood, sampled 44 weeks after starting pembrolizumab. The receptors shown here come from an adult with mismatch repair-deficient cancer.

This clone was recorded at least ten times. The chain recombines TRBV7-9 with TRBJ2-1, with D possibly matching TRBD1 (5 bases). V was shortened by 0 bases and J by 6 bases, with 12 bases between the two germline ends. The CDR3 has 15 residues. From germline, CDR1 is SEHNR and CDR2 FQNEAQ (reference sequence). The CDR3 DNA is TGTGCCAGCAGCTTAGCGTATACAGGACGCAATGAGCAGTTCTTC. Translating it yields CASSLAYTGRNEQFF.

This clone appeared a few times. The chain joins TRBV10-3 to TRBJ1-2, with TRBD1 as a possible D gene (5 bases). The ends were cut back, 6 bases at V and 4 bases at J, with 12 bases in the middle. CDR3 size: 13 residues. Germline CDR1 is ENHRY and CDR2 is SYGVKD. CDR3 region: CAIRTADLYGYTF. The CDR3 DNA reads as TGTGCCATCAGGACAGCAGACCTCTATGGCTACACCTTC.

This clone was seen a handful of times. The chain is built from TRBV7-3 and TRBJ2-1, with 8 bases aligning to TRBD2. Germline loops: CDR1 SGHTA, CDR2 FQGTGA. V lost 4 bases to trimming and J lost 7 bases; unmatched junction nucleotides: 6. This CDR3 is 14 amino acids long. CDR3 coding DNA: TGTGCCAGCAGCTCGACCGGGACTAGAAATGAGCAGTTCTTC. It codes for CASSSTGTRNEQFF.

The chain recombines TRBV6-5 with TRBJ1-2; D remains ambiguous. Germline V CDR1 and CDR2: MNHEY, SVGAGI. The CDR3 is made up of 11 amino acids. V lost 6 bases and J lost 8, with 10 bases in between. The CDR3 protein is CASRNGGGYTF. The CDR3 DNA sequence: TGTGCCAGCAGAAACGGCGGGGGCTACACCTTC.

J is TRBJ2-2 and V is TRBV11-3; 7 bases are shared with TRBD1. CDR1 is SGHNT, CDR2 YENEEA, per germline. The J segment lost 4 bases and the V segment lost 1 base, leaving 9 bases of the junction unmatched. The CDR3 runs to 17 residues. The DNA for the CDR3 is TGTGCCAGCAGCTTAGGACAGGGCGAGGTGGGCACCGGGGAGCTGTTTTTT. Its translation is CASSLGQGEVGTGELFF.

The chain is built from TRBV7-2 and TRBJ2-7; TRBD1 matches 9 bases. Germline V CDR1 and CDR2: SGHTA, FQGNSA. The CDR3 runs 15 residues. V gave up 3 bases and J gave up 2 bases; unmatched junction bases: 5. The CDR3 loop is CASSLGQGNTYEQYF. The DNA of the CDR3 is TGTGCCAGCAGCTTGGGACAGGGCAATACCTACGAGCAGTACTTC.

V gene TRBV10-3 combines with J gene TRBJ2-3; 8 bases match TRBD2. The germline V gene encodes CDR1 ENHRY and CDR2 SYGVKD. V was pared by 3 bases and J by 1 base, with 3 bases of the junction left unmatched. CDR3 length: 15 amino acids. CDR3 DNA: TGTGCCATCAGTGATTGGCGGGAGGGCACAGATACGCAGTATTTT. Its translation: CAISDWREGTDTQYF.

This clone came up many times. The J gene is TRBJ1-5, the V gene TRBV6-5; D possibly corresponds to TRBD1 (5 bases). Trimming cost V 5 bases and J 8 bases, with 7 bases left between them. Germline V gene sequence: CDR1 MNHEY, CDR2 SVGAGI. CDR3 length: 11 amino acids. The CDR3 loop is CASSIQEPQHF. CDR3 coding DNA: TGTGCCAGCAGTATACAGGAGCCCCAGCATTTT.

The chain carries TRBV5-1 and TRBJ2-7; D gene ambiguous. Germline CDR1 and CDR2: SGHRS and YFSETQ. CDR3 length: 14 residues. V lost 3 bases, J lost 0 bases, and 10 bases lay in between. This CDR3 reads CASSSESNSYEQYF. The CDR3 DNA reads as TGCGCCAGCAGCTCTGAATCGAACTCCTACGAGCAGTACTTC.

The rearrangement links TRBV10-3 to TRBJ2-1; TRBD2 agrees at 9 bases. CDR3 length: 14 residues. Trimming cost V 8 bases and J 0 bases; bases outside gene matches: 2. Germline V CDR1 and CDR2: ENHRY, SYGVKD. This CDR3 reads CAIRSGGSYNEQFF. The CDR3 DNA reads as TGTGCCATCCGTAGCGGGGGCTCCTACAATGAGCAGTTCTTC.